This TCR beta chain is from a study of T cells after yellow fever vaccination. Via MiXCR, TCRdb re-called the 5' RACE reads, giving one row per CDR3 protein. The sample records some 220,000 distinct CDR3 sequences, about 3% being singletons. V was trimmed by 5 bases and J by 3 bases, leaving 14 bases between them. In germline, CDR1 is SGHTA, CDR2 FQGNSA. CDR3 length: 15 amino acids. About this clonotype itself: Its cognate antigen is unknown.

Study-level points and caveats: Sorted repertoires could include abundant contaminating clonotypes from bulk cells.

The TCR originated in a man between 18 and 29 years old who received the YFV17D yellow fever vaccine. Here the sequenced sample was CD4+ T cells sorted from PBMCs, taken 10 days after the yellow fever booster vaccination. The rearrangement links TRBV7-2 to TRBJ1-5; perhaps TRBD1 as D (5 bases). The CDR3 DNA sequence: TGTGCCAGCAGCATTAGATGGGGGGTCAATCAGCCCCAGCATTTT. Protein sequence: CASSIRWGVNQPQHF.